Listed below are T cell receptor beta chains from one sample, sequenced in a study of post-analysis software for immune sequencing data. One entry per CDR3 protein, called by TCRdb with MiXCR from the PCR reads. Among 380,000 or so distinct CDR3 sequences listed, roughly 38% were seen once. Sequencing was carried out using blood. The receptors come from a girl aged 10-17 years with multiple sclerosis. Both conserved end residues are part of each CDR3. Each record gives: J gene, clone size, D gene, CDR3 length, V gene, CDR3 DNA, CDR3 protein. A D gene is named only where the DNA matches it firmly. Clone size appears in some rows only: once, few, many, or a class for an expanded clone.

j_call: TRBJ2-1; clone_size: -; d_call: -; cdr3_length: 16; v_call: TRBV27; cdr3_nt: TGTGCCAGCAGTTTTTACTCGGGGAGGGGGGTCGATGAGCAGTTCTTC; cdr3_aa: CASSFYSGRGVDEQFF
j_call: TRBJ2-7; clone_size: -; d_call: TRBD2; cdr3_length: 16; v_call: TRBV3-1; cdr3_nt: TGTGCCAGCAGCCGATCCAGCGGGGGAGTCTCCTACGAGCAGTACTTC; cdr3_aa: CASSRSSGGVSYEQYF
j_call: TRBJ2-5; clone_size: -; d_call: TRBD2; cdr3_length: 17; v_call: TRBV15; cdr3_nt: TGTGCCACCAGCAGAGAGGCGGGCGGGGGGGCCTTAAAGACCCAGTACTTC; cdr3_aa: CATSREAGGGALKTQYF
j_call: TRBJ1-2; clone_size: once; d_call: -; cdr3_length: 13; v_call: TRBV20-1; cdr3_nt: TGCAGTGCTAGAGTTGCAGAATCCTATGGCTACACCTTC; cdr3_aa: CSARVAESYGYTF
j_call: TRBJ1-1; clone_size: -; d_call: -; cdr3_length: 15; v_call: TRBV5-5; cdr3_nt: TGTGCCAGCAGCTTGCGAAGGGGAGCGGCCACTGAAGCTTTCTTT; cdr3_aa: CASSLRRGAATEAFF
j_call: TRBJ1-1; clone_size: -; d_call: -; cdr3_length: 15; v_call: TRBV4-3; cdr3_nt: TGCGCCAGCAGCCAAGATCCAACAGGGAACACTGAAGCTTTCTTT; cdr3_aa: CASSQDPTGNTEAFF
j_call: TRBJ2-7; clone_size: -; d_call: -; cdr3_length: 14; v_call: TRBV20-1; cdr3_nt: TGCAGTGCTAGAGATCTTGACAGCTCCTACGAGCAGTACTTC; cdr3_aa: CSARDLDSSYEQYF
j_call: TRBJ1-2; clone_size: -; d_call: -; cdr3_length: 13; v_call: TRBV12-3/TRBV12-4; cdr3_nt: TGTGCCAGCAGTTTAGTGGTTAACTATGGCTACACCTTC; cdr3_aa: CASSLVVNYGYTF
j_call: TRBJ1-4; clone_size: -; d_call: TRBD1; cdr3_length: 18; v_call: TRBV4-1; cdr3_nt: TGCGCCAGCAGCCAGGCGGCCCGGGGGGACAGCGGTGCTAGAGAACTGTTTTTT; cdr3_aa: CASSQAARGDSGARELFF
j_call: TRBJ2-7; clone_size: many; d_call: -; cdr3_length: 15; v_call: TRBV6-4; cdr3_nt: TGTGCCAGCAGTGAGGGGAAGGGGCCCTCCTACGAGCAGTACTTC; cdr3_aa: CASSEGKGPSYEQYF
j_call: TRBJ2-7; clone_size: -; d_call: TRBD1; cdr3_length: 15; v_call: TRBV6-2/TRBV6-3; cdr3_nt: TGTGCCAGCAGTTACAACAGGGGCGCCACCTACGAGCAGTACTTC; cdr3_aa: CASSYNRGATYEQYF
j_call: TRBJ2-7; clone_size: few; d_call: TRBD1; cdr3_length: 15; v_call: TRBV6-5; cdr3_nt: TGTGCCAGCAGTTACTCTGAGGGACAGGGCTACGAGCAGTACTTC; cdr3_aa: CASSYSEGQGYEQYF
j_call: TRBJ2-1; clone_size: -; d_call: -; cdr3_length: 15; v_call: TRBV7-9; cdr3_nt: TGTGCCAGCAGCTTAGGCAGGGCCCTTTACAATGAGCAGTTCTTC; cdr3_aa: CASSLGRALYNEQFF
j_call: TRBJ2-7; clone_size: -; d_call: TRBD2; cdr3_length: 15; v_call: TRBV2; cdr3_nt: TGTGCCAGCAGTGCGACTAGCGGGCCTGCCTACGAGCAGTACTTC; cdr3_aa: CASSATSGPAYEQYF
j_call: TRBJ2-7; clone_size: few; d_call: -; cdr3_length: 14; v_call: TRBV5-5; cdr3_nt: TGTGCCAGCAGCTTCCGGCCCCCCCCCTACGAGCAGTACTTC; cdr3_aa: CASSFRPPPYEQYF
j_call: TRBJ2-3; clone_size: few; d_call: TRBD2; cdr3_length: 15; v_call: TRBV20-1; cdr3_nt: TGCAGTGCTAGAGTCTTAGGACTAGCGACAGATACGCAGTATTTT; cdr3_aa: CSARVLGLATDTQYF
j_call: TRBJ2-1; clone_size: -; d_call: -; cdr3_length: 19; v_call: TRBV7-3; cdr3_nt: TGTGCCAGCGATTGTTGGGTCCTAGGCGGAGACGGGTTCTACAATGAGCAGTTCTTC; cdr3_aa: CASDCWVLGGDGFYNEQFF
j_call: TRBJ2-5; clone_size: -; d_call: TRBD2; cdr3_length: 14; v_call: TRBV7-6; cdr3_nt: TGTGCCAGCAGCTGCGCGGGGGGAGTAGAGACCCAGTACTTC; cdr3_aa: CASSCAGGVETQYF